These T cell receptor beta chains were read from a single sample in a study of blood T cells in healthy people across ages. One entry per CDR3 protein, called by TCRdb with MiXCR from the 5' RACE reads. There are hundreds of thousands of distinct CDR3 sequences in the sample; 45% to 70% occur only once, and 20% to 30% lies in the top ten. Sequencing was done on a sample of blood. Receptor source: a middle-aged man in good health. Both conserved end residues are part of each CDR3. Each record gives: V gene, clone size, J gene, D gene, CDR3 protein, CDR3 DNA. A D gene is named only where the DNA matches it firmly. Rows give clone size only sometimes, using once, few, many, or a class for an expanded clone.

TRBV3-1	.	TRBJ2-1	TRBD1	CASSPRQGAGNEQFF	TGTGCCAGCAGCCCACGACAGGGCGCTGGCAATGAGCAGTTCTTC
TRBV28	.	TRBJ2-7	.	CASSLVRGSYEQYF	TGTGCCAGCAGTTTAGTCAGGGGCTCCTACGAGCAGTACTTC
TRBV6-5	.	TRBJ2-7	.	CASSLGERVPEQYF	TGTGCCAGCAGCTTAGGTGAGAGAGTCCCCGAGCAGTACTTC
TRBV21-1	.	TRBJ2-7	.	CASSKLGGDRVYNSYEQYF	TGTGCCAGCAGCAAATTGGGAGGCGACAGGGTGTATAATTCCTACGAGCAGTACTTC
TRBV27	.	TRBJ1-2	.	CASTPGGSNYGYTF	TGTGCCAGCACCCCCGGGGGTTCCAACTATGGCTACACCTTC
TRBV10-3	.	TRBJ2-5	TRBD1	CAIRGDRGEETQYF	TGTGCCATCAGGGGGGACAGGGGCGAGGAGACCCAGTACTTC
TRBV20-1	few	TRBJ1-1	TRBD1	CSANRGQGTEAFF	TGCAGTGCTAACAGGGGGCAGGGCACTGAAGCTTTCTTT
TRBV4-1	.	TRBJ2-1	.	CASSQDRWLANEQFF	TGCGCCAGCAGCCAAGATCGTTGGTTGGCGAATGAGCAGTTCTTC
TRBV7-9	.	TRBJ1-5	.	CASSFGSQPQHF	TGTGCCAGCAGCTTTGGTAGTCAGCCCCAGCATTTT
TRBV5-1	.	TRBJ2-5	TRBD2	CASSPNGGKETQYF	TGCGCCAGCAGCCCCAACGGGGGGAAAGAGACCCAGTACTTC
TRBV10-3	.	TRBJ2-3	.	CANSNGPTDTQYF	TGTGCCAATTCAAATGGGCCGACAGATACGCAGTATTTT
TRBV7-2	.	TRBJ2-4	.	CASSLSRIQYF	TGTGCCAGCAGCTTATCCCGCATTCAGTACTTC
TRBV29-1	.	TRBJ2-3	.	CSVGRTRDTQYF	TGCAGCGTGGGACGAACCAGGGATACGCAGTATTTT
TRBV6-4	.	TRBJ2-3	TRBD2	CASSDGAGGPGTDTQYF	TGTGCCAGCAGTGATGGAGCGGGGGGGCCCGGTACAGATACGCAGTATTTT
TRBV28	many	TRBJ2-3	.	CASSFTGSVDTQYF	TGTGCCAGCAGTTTTACAGGGAGCGTGGATACGCAGTATTTT
TRBV28	.	TRBJ2-3	.	CASSLEAGRFYGQYF	TGTGCCAGCAGTTTAGAGGCGGGAAGATTCTACGGGCAGTATTTT
TRBV20-1	.	TRBJ2-1	TRBD2	CSARGMTSGGNNEQFF	TGCAGTGCTAGAGGGATGACTAGCGGGGGGAACAATGAGCAGTTCTTC
TRBV6-1	.	TRBJ2-3	TRBD2	CATGRSGVSTDTQYF	TGTGCCACTGGCCGTAGCGGGGTGAGCACAGATACGCAGTATTTT
TRBV12-3/TRBV12-4	.	TRBJ2-7	.	CASSRWDLSSYNEQYF	TGTGCCAGCAGTCGCTGGGACCTTAGCTCCTACAATGAGCAGTACTTC
TRBV7-2	.	TRBJ2-1	.	CASSLAGDTQFNEQFF	TGTGCCAGCAGCTTAGCGGGGGATACACAGTTCAATGAGCAGTTCTTC
TRBV3-1	.	TRBJ2-4	.	CASSQDGRDRNIQYF	TGTGCCAGCAGCCAAGACGGTCGAGATCGGAACATTCAGTACTTC
TRBV3-1	.	TRBJ2-7	.	CAGSQGLNLRTAHYEQYF	TGTGCCGGCAGCCAAGGACTCAATCTCAGGACAGCTCACTACGAGCAGTACTTC
TRBV5-6	.	TRBJ2-5	TRBD2	CASSPGLAGTEETQYF	TGTGCCAGCAGCCCTGGGTTAGCGGGGACCGAAGAGACCCAGTACTTC
TRBV6-5	.	TRBJ2-5	TRBD1	CASSYGDRVGSRGTQYF	TGTGCCAGCAGTTACGGGGACAGAGTGGGGTCCCGGGGGACCCAGTACTTC
TRBV20-1	.	TRBJ2-1	TRBD2	CSAKAGPAYNEQFF	TGCAGTGCCAAAGCGGGACCCGCGTACAATGAGCAGTTCTTC
TRBV10-3	many	TRBJ2-2	TRBD2	CAISGTSANTGELFF	TGTGCCATCAGTGGGACTAGCGCGAACACCGGGGAGCTGTTTTTT
TRBV9	few	TRBJ2-3	.	CASSVDASRTDTQYF	TGTGCCAGCAGCGTAGATGCGAGTAGGACAGATACGCAGTATTTT
TRBV28	.	TRBJ2-3	TRBD1	CASSPTGRGTDTQYF	TGTGCCAGCAGTCCGACAGGGAGAGGCACAGATACGCAGTATTTT
TRBV28	.	TRBJ2-3	.	CASRVTHRDTQYF	TGTGCCAGCAGGGTTACGCATAGAGATACGCAGTATTTT